This T cell receptor beta chain is drawn from a study of patients and donors after allogeneic stem cell transplantation. TCRdb redid the calling of the RT-PCR reads with MiXCR, one entry per CDR3 protein. The table lists 70,000 or so distinct CDR3 sequences, around 27% of them singletons. Germline V gives CDR1 LGHDT, CDR2 YNNKEL (reference sequence). Trimming removed 2 bases from V and 4 bases from J; junction bases left unmatched: 6. The CDR3 runs to 15 residues. This clonotype occurred a few times. Material for sequencing was blood, either unsorted or a sorted T cell fraction (not recorded which). J is TRBJ2-5 and V is TRBV3-1; 8 nucleotides align to TRBD2. The TCR was taken from a human donor who was either an allogeneic HSCT recipient or a stem cell or donor lymphocyte infusion donor (not recorded which). It is not recorded whose cells these are; they may come from a transplant donor. As DNA, the CDR3 is TGTGCCAGCAGCCAAACTCCTAGCGGGCTAGAGACCCAGTACTTC. Amino acids: CASSQTPSGLETQYF.